This record looks at one TCR beta chain sequence and its context. As yet, its antigen is unknown. Before any sequencing was done, the ViraFEST assay used viral peptide pools to expand antigen-specific CD4+ T cells. Culture proceeded for 10 days, and CD4+ T cells were then isolated. SARS-CoV-2 infection was confirmed by PCR in the person between March and December 2020. Each well held some 2 million PBMC cultured with roughly 10 ug/ml peptides and roughly 11 IU/ml IL-2. The culture used as the negative control contained an HIV-1 Nef peptide pool. Half-medium replacement with IL-2 medium occurred on days 3 and 7. The data originate from a study of vaccination effects on CD4 cells after COVID-19. Study results and caveats: Convalescent patients were scarce in the study, and it lacked early post-infection timepoints.

Measured with immunoSEQ multiplex PCR; TCRdb has only the in-frame clones, and not every one. Of under 70,000 clones listed, about 77% are singletons. The TCR originated in a human donor who had a prior SARS-CoV-2 infection. The sample was CD4+ T cells from PBMCs cultured with HIV peptides, taken before COVID-19 vaccination. As for subset: HIV-1 Nef peptide pool negative control/reference culture.

CDR3 nucleotide sequence: TGTGCCAGCAGCTTAGAGGGCCTAGCGGGGGGCTACGAGCAGTACTTC. It specifies CASSLEGLAGGYEQYF. The chain carries TRBV7-2 and TRBJ2-7; 11 bases agree with TRBD2. Germline CDR1 is SGHTA and CDR2 is FQGNSA. Losses at the gene ends were 1 base for V and 3 bases for J; bases not matched to a gene: 5. This CDR3 has 16 amino acids.